These 15 T cell receptor beta chains were all obtained from the same sample, sequenced in a study of T cell changes during pregnancy in multiple sclerosis. Some clones are missing from TCRdb's copy, which holds only in-frame ones; the method was immunoSEQ multiplex PCR. The sample records approximately 70,000 clones, around 90% being singletons. Sequenced here: peripheral blood, sampled in the third trimester of pregnancy. These receptors originate from a female donor with multiple sclerosis, enrolled in a pregnancy study.

The chain carries TRBV5-1 and TRBJ1-1; D unresolved. The CDR3 consists of 15 residues. V was pared by 3 bases and J by 5 bases, with 17 bases between. The germline V gene has CDR1 SGHRS and CDR2 YFSETQ. The CDR3 region is CASSWAPGDGTEAFF. Here the CDR3 DNA reads TGCGCCAGCAGCTGGGCCCCGGGAGACGGGACTGAAGCTTTCTTT.

This clone was counted once. The chain employs TRBV10-1 and TRBJ2-1; 13 nucleotides align to TRBD2. CDR1 is WNHNN, CDR2 SYGVQD, per germline (reference sequence). This CDR3 is 14 amino acids long. The J segment lost 12 bases and the V segment lost 5 bases, leaving 7 bases of the junction unmatched. The CDR3 protein is CASSHGTSGDRQFF. The CDR3 nucleotides read TGCGCCAGCAGTCACGGGACTAGCGGGGACCGGCAGTTCTTC.

This chain uses TRBV5-4 with TRBJ2-3; 8 bases line up with TRBD2. This CDR3 region has 16 residues. The ends lost 3 bases at V and 0 bases at J; junction bases unmatched: 6. In germline, CDR1 is SGHNT, CDR2 YYREEE (reference sequence). CDR3 amino acids: CASSYASGLSTDTQYF. CDR3 DNA: TGTGCCAGCAGCTATGCTAGCGGGCTAAGCACAGATACGCAGTATTTT.

The J gene is TRBJ2-2, the V gene TRBV19; 9 bases are shared with TRBD1. Trimming took 5 bases from V and 4 from J; bases not matched to a gene: 8. Germline values: CDR1 LNHDA, CDR2 SQIVND (reference sequence). The CDR3 is made up of 16 amino acids. This CDR3 is CASSPRQGGVTGELFF. DNA for the CDR3: TGTGCCAGTAGTCCGCGACAGGGGGGTGTCACCGGGGAGCTGTTTTTT.

This chain connects TRBV6-5 to TRBJ2-2; perhaps TRBD1 as D (5 bases). V was cut by 7 bases and J by 6 bases, with 12 bases left in between. This CDR3 has 13 residues. Germline loops: CDR1 MNHEY, CDR2 SVGAGI. CDR3 nucleotide sequence: TGTGCCAGCACTCCAGGGTCACCCGGGGAGCTGTTTTTT. Protein product: CASTPGSPGELFF.

The chain employs TRBV6-1 and TRBJ1-4; 7 nucleotides match TRBD1. CDR1 and CDR2 from the germline V gene are MNHNS and SASEGT. The V and J ends lost 6 bases and 4 bases, in that order; junction bases with no gene match: 8. This CDR3 region has 15 residues. CDR3 in amino acids: CASRKGASGNEKLFF. The CDR3 nucleotides read TGTGCCAGCAGGAAGGGGGCGAGTGGTAATGAAAAACTGTTTTTT.

The gene calls are TRBV4-1 and TRBJ2-7; D is uncertain. The V end was cut by 0 bases, the J end by 0 bases, with 6 bases between. The CDR3 loop spans 14 amino acids. In germline, CDR1 is MGHRA, CDR2 YSYEKL. CDR3 in DNA: TGCGCCAGCAGCCAAGAGAGGTTCTCCTACGAGCAGTACTTC. This gives the protein CASSQERFSYEQYF.

The genes are TRBV6-5 and TRBJ1-2; D gene uncertain. This CDR3 region has 12 residues. CDR1 and CDR2 from the germline V gene are MNHEY and SVGAGI. V lost 7 bases to trimming and J lost 8 bases, with 14 bases between them. CDR3 bases: TGTGCCAGCAAGAGACCGGGTTTCGGCTACACCTTC. Translated: CASKRPGFGYTF.

This sequence joins TRBV7-6 and TRBJ2-3, with 10 bases matching TRBD2. This CDR3 region has 15 residues. The germline gives CDR1 SGHVS, CDR2 FNYEAQ. J gave up 6 bases and V 4 bases, and 7 bases lay outside the gene matches. The CDR3 DNA is TGTGCCAGCAGCTCTCTAGCGGGGGAGGCGGATACGCAGTATTTT. Translation gives CASSSLAGEADTQYF.

This clone was seen more than once but under ten times. The gene calls are TRBV25-1 and TRBJ1-1, with D perhaps matching TRBD1 (6 bases). Germline V gives CDR1 MGHDK, CDR2 SYGVNS. V was pared by 3 bases and J by 11 bases, with 19 bases between. The CDR3 has 14 amino acids. The CDR3 DNA reads TGTGCCAGCAGTGAGGGGGACCTACAGGGTAAGGCTTTCTTT. The encoded protein is CASSEGDLQGKAFF.

The chain couples TRBV6-6 to TRBJ2-7; 10 bases align to TRBD1. The length of the CDR3 is 15 residues. The germline V gene encodes CDR1 MNHNY and CDR2 SVGAGI (reference sequence). V trimming: 6 bases; J trimming: 2 bases; junction bases outside the gene matches: 7. CDR3 sequence reads: CASSPDRGRPYEQYF. The CDR3, as DNA: TGTGCCAGCAGCCCAGACAGGGGGCGGCCCTACGAGCAGTACTTC.

This rearrangement joins TRBV6-6 to TRBJ2-7; D gene uncertain. CDR1 and CDR2 from the germline V gene are MNHNY and SVGAGI (reference sequence). The CDR3 spans 14 residues. Trimming stripped 5 bases from V and 2 bases from J, with 13 bases between. The CDR3 here is CASSPAPGPYEQYF. As DNA, the CDR3 is TGTGCCAGCAGTCCGGCGCCAGGTCCCTACGAGCAGTACTTC.

The chain combines TRBV5-1 with TRBJ2-5, with 11 bases that match TRBD2. The J segment lost 0 bases and the V segment lost 4 bases, leaving 8 bases of the junction unmatched. Germline values: CDR1 SGHRS, CDR2 YFSETQ. The CDR3 totals 17 residues. CDR3 bases: TGCGCCAGCAGCCCCCGACTAGCGGGGAGGTACCAAGAGACCCAGTACTTC. It specifies CASSPRLAGRYQETQYF.

The chain employs TRBV4-1 and TRBJ2-7; unclear D gene. Germline-derived CDR1 and CDR2 are MGHRA and YSYEKL. The CDR3 loop spans 14 amino acids. V dropped 0 bases and J dropped 3 bases, with 9 bases sitting between them. The CDR3 nucleotides are TGCGCCAGCAGCCAAGATCTCGGCGGCTACGAGCAGTACTTC. Translated, it gives CASSQDLGGYEQYF.

The rearrangement links TRBV7-3 to TRBJ2-2; weak D call: TRBD1 (6 bases). Germline CDR1 SGHTA, CDR2 FQGTGA. The CDR3 totals 14 residues. The V end lost 5 bases, the J end lost 4 bases, and 11 bases lay between the germline ends. The CDR3, as DNA: TGTGCCAGCAGCCCGGGACACCGCACCGGGGAGCTGTTTTTT. Amino acid sequence: CASSPGHRTGELFF. Using reference TRBV7-3 and TRBJ2-2 for the parts outside the CDR3, the full variable domain is GAGVSQTPSNKVTEKGKYVELRCDPISGHTALYWYRQSLGQGPEFLIYFQGTGAADDSGLPNDRFFAVRPEGSVSTLKIQRTERGDSAVYLCASSPGHRTGELFFGEGSRLTVL.